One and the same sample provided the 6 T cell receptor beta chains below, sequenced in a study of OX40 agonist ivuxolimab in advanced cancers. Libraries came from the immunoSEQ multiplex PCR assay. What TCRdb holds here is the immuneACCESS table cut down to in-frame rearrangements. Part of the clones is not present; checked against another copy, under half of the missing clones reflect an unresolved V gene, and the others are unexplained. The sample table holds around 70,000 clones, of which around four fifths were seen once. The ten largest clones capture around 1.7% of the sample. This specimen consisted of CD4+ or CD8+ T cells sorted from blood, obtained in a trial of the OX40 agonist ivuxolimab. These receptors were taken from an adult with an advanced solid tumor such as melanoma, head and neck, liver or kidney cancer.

In DNA form, the CDR3 reads TGTGCCAGCAGCCCTGGGACAGGGGCTTTTTACGAGCAGTACTTC. Translation gives CASSPGTGAFYEQYF. This sequence joins TRBV7-3 and TRBJ2-7; 10 positions match TRBD1. CDR3 size: 15 residues. The V segment lost 5 bases and the J segment 4 bases; nucleotides outside the gene matches: 8. The germline CDR1 and CDR2 sequences are SGHTA and FQGTGA.

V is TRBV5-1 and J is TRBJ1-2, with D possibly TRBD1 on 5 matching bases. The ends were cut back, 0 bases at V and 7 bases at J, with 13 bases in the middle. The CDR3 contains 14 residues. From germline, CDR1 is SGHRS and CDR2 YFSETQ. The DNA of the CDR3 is TGCGCCAGCAGCTTGGATGGGGCTGCGGTTGGCTACACCTTC. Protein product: CASSLDGAAVGYTF.

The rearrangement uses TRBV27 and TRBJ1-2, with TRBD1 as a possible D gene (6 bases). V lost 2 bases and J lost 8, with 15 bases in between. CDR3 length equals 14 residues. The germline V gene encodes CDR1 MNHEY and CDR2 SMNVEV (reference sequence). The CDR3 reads CASSLSSGAKGYTF. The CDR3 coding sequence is TGTGCCAGCAGTTTAAGTTCGGGGGCTAAAGGCTACACCTTC.

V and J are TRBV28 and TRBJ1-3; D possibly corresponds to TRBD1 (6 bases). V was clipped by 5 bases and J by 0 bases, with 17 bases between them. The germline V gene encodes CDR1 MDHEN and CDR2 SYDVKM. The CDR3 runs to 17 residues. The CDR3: CASSLTPGADSGNTIYF. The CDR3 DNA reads TGTGCCAGCAGTCTAACCCCGGGGGCCGACTCTGGAAACACCATATATTTT.

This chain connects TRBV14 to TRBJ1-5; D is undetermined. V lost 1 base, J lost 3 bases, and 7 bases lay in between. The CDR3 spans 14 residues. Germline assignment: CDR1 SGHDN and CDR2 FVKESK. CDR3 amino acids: CASSQAGINQPQHF. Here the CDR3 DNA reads TGTGCCAGCAGCCAAGCAGGCATCAATCAGCCCCAGCATTTT. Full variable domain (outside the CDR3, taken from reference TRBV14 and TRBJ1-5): EAGVTQFPSHSVIEKGQTVTLRCDPISGHDNLYWYRRVMGKEIKFLLHFVKESKQDESGMPNNRFLAERTGGTYSTLKVQPAELEDSGVYFCASSQAGINQPQHFGDGTRLSIL.

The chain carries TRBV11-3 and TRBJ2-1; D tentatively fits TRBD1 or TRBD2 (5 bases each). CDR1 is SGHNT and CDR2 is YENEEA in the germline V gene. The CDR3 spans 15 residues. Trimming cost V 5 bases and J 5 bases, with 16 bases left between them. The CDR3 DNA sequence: TGTGCCAGCAGCCTGTCGTGGGGGAACCACAATGAGCAGTTCTTC. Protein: CASSLSWGNHNEQFF.